The source of this TCR beta chain is a study of cytomegalovirus exposure and HLA in healthy donors. In the PCR, 60 Vbeta and 13 Jbeta primers were used. Assay: immunoSEQ multiplex PCR; the TCRdb copy retains only in-frame clones and omits some. The sample comprises roughly 120,000 clones, around 86% of which are singletons, and roughly 3.9% rests with the top ten. The study's findings and limits: The authors later found most CMV-associated TCR beta chains appeared HLA-restricted. Other equally common chains were less clonally expanded than HLA-associated TCR beta chains, a later analysis showed. Later work found that TCR association rates differed between HLA loci; DRB1 had the most and HLA-C the fewest. Testing in vitro showed a few CMV-associated chains specific for CMV antigens.

Concerning this clone: The antigen is not known.

CDR1 KGHSH and CDR2 LQKENI come from the germline V gene. This CDR3 is built from 13 residues. V was shortened by 4 bases and J by 4 bases, with 8 bases between the two germline ends. The sample was PBMCs. The chain employs TRBV18 and TRBJ2-1; tentatively, D is TRBD1 (5 bases). This clonotype originated in a woman in her twenties or thirties in good health and CMV-seronegative. The CDR3 spells CASSLTAYNEQFF. In DNA, the CDR3 is TGTGCCAGCTCACTGACAGCTTACAATGAGCAGTTCTTC.